The 7 T cell receptor beta chains below all came from one sample that was sequenced in a study of T-cell reconstitution after alpha-beta-depleted transplantation in children. For TCRbeta, the library was prepared with unique molecular identifiers. MiXCR, run by TCRdb on the PCR reads, gives a single entry per CDR3 protein. The sample shows about 600,000 distinct CDR3 sequences, over 10% of them seen only once. The sample here was PBMCs, mostly from graft donor cells, taken 360 days after TCRalphabeta/CD19-depleted stem cell transplant. The receptors come from a male patient younger than 18 who had a stem cell transplant for acute myeloid leukemia, so the T cells may come from the graft donor.

This clonotype was found a few times. CDR3 sequence reads: CASSSGYLSYEQYF. The CDR3 bases are TGTGCCAGCAGTTCAGGATATTTATCCTACGAGCAGTACTTC. This chain joins TRBV6-2 or TRBV6-3 and TRBJ2-7; D gene ambiguous. Trimming shortened V by 4 bases and J by 1 base, and 11 bases separated the two germline ends. Germline-derived CDR1 and CDR2 are MNHEY and SVGEGT. This CDR3 comprises 14 residues.

In this sample, this clonotype turned up many times. This chain connects TRBV14 to TRBJ2-1; 9 nucleotides match TRBD1. This CDR3 region has 19 residues. Germline V lookup: CDR1 SGHDN, CDR2 FVKESK. V shed 0 bases and J 0 bases; nucleotides not matched to a gene: 9. The CDR3 is CASSQETGGVFSSYNEQFF. For the CDR3, the DNA is TGTGCCAGCAGCCAAGAGACAGGGGGGGTATTCAGCTCCTACAATGAGCAGTTCTTC.

The J gene is TRBJ2-5, the V gene TRBV24-1, with TRBD1 identical over 7 bases. Germline V CDR1 and CDR2: KGHDR, SFDVKD. Trimming removed 9 bases from V and 1 base from J; junction bases left unmatched: 10. The CDR3 contains 15 residues. The DNA for the CDR3 is TGTGCCACCTCGACCCCGGACAGGTTCCAAGAGACCCAGTACTTC. Translating gives CATSTPDRFQETQYF.

The chain is built from TRBV6-5 and TRBJ2-3; 7 positions agree with TRBD2. The CDR3 covers 14 residues. Germline-derived CDR1 and CDR2 are MNHEY and SVGAGI. With 0 bases clipped from V and 3 bases from J, the junction kept 0 bases outside the gene matches. The chain's CDR3 is CASSYSLATDTQYF. CDR3 DNA sequence: TGTGCCAGCAGTTACTCACTAGCGACAGATACGCAGTATTTT.

In this sample, this clonotype turned up a few times. CDR3 in DNA: TGTGCCAGCAGTCCTCCCGGCGGCCAAGAGACCCAGTACTTC. Translated: CASSPPGGQETQYF. The chain carries TRBV2 and TRBJ2-5; no clear D. CDR1 is SNHLY and CDR2 is FYNNEI in the germline V gene. CDR3 length: 14 amino acids. Trimming pared 5 bases from V and 1 base from J, leaving 11 bases between.

This clonotype has just a few counts. The chain couples TRBV7-9 to TRBJ2-7, with 7 bases fitting TRBD1. Germline CDR1 is SEHNR and CDR2 is FQNEAQ (reference sequence). V lost 5 bases and J lost 0; bases outside the gene matches: 7. There are 15 residues in the CDR3. The CDR3 reads CASSHGDSLSYEQYF. The CDR3 DNA reads as TGTGCCAGCAGCCACGGGGACAGCCTCTCCTACGAGCAGTACTTC.

This clonotype was seen a few times. The chain employs TRBV7-3 and TRBJ2-1; 8 positions agree with TRBD2. Germline V gene lookup returns CDR1 SGHTA and CDR2 FQGTGA. CDR3 length equals 15 residues. J gave up 8 bases and V 2 bases, and 8 bases lay outside the gene matches. The CDR3 sequence: CASSLYSGTSYEQFF. The CDR3 DNA is TGTGCCAGCAGCTTATATAGCGGGACTTCGTATGAGCAGTTCTTC.